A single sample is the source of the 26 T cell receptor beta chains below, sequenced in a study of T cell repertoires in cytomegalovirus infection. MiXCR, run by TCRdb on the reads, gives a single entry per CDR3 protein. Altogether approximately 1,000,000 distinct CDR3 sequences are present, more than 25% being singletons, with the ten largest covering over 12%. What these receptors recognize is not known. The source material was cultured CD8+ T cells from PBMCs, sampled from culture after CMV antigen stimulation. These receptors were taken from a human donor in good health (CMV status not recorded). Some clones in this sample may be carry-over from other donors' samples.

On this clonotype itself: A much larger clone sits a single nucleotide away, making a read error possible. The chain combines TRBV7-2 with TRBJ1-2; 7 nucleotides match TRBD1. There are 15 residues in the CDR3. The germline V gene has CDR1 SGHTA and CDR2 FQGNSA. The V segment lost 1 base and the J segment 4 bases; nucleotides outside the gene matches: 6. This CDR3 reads CASSLEGGAVYGYTF. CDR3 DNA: TGTGCCAGCAGCTTAGAAGGGGGCGCGGTCTATGGCTACACCTTC.

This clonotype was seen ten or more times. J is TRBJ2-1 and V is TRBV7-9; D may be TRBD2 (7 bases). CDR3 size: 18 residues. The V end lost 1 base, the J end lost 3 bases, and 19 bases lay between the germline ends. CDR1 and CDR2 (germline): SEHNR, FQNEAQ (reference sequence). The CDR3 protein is CASSLGTRRGTGYNEQFF. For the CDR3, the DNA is TGTGCCAGCAGCTTAGGGACTAGGAGGGGGACCGGCTACAATGAGCAGTTCTTC.

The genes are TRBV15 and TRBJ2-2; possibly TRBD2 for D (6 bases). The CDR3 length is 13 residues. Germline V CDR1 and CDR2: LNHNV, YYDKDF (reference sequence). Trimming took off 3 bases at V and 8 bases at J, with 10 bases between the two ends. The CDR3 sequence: CATSSGGLGELFF. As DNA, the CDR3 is TGTGCCACCAGCAGCGGGGGTTTAGGGGAGCTGTTTTTT.

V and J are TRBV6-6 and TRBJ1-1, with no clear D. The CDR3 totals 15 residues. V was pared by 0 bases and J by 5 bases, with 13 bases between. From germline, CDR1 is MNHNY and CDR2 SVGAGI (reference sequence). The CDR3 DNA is TGTGCCAGCAGTTACTCGAGGAGGCTCGGGACTGAAGCTTTCTTT. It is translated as CASSYSRRLGTEAFF.

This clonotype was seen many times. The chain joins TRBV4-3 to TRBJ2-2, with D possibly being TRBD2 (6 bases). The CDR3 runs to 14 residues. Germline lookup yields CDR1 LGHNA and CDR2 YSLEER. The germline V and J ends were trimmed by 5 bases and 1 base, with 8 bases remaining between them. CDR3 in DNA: TGCGCCAGCAGCATGGAGGGGAACACCGGGGAGCTGTTTTTT. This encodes CASSMEGNTGELFF.

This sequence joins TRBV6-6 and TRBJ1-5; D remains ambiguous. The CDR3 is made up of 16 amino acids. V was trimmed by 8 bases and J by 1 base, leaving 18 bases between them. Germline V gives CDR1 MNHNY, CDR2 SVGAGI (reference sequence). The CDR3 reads CASAYTRLGSNQPQHF. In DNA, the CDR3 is TGTGCCAGCGCTTATACCAGGTTGGGGAGCAATCAGCCCCAGCATTTT.

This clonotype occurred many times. The CDR3 is CASSTTGTGANVLTF. The DNA of the CDR3 is TGTGCCAGCAGTACCACAGGGACTGGGGCCAACGTCCTGACTTTC. The V and J genes are TRBV7-9 and TRBJ2-6; D is possibly TRBD1 (6 bases). Trimming took 6 bases from V and 2 from J, leaving 11 bases between them. Germline V lookup: CDR1 SEHNR, CDR2 FQNEAQ (reference sequence). The CDR3 length is 15 residues.

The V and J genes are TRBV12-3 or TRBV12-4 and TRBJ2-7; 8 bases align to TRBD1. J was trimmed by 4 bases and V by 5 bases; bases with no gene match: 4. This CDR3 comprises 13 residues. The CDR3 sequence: CASSGDRTYEQYV. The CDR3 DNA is TGTGCCAGCAGTGGGGACAGGACATACGAGCAGTACGTC.

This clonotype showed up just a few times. As DNA, the CDR3 is TGTGCCAGCAGTGAGGGGTCCCTGGACACTGAAGCTTTCTTT. Translating it yields CASSEGSLDTEAFF. This sequence joins TRBV6-2 or TRBV6-3 and TRBJ1-1; D may be TRBD1 (5 bases). Germline V gene data show CDR1 as MNHEY and CDR2 as SVGEGT. V dropped 5 bases and J dropped 3 bases, with 13 bases sitting between them. The CDR3 is 14 residues long.

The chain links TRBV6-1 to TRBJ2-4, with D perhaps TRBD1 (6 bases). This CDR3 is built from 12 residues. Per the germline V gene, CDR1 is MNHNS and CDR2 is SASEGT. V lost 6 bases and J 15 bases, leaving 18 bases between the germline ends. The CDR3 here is CASSQGQFDSYF. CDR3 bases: TGTGCCAGCAGCCAAGGACAGTTTGACTCGTACTTC.

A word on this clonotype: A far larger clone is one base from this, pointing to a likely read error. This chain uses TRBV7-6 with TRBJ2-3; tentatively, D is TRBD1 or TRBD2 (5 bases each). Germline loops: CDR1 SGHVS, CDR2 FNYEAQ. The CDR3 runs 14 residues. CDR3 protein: CVSSLLGGTDTQYF. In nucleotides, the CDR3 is TGTGTCAGCAGCCTGTTGGGGGGCACAGATACGCAGTATTTT.

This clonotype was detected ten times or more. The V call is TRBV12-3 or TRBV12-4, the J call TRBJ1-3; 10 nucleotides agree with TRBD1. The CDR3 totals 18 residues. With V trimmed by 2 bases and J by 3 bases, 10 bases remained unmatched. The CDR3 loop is CASSLRGQGYIGGNTIYF. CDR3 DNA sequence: TGTGCCAGCAGTTTAAGGGGACAGGGGTATATAGGTGGAAACACCATATATTTT.

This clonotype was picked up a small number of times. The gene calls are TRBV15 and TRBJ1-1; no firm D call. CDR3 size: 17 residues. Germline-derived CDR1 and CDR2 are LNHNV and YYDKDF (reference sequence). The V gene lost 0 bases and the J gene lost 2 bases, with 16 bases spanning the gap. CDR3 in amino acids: CATSRDLSTVPNTEAFF. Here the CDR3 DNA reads TGTGCCACCAGCAGAGATCTGAGCACGGTTCCTAACACTGAAGCTTTCTTT.

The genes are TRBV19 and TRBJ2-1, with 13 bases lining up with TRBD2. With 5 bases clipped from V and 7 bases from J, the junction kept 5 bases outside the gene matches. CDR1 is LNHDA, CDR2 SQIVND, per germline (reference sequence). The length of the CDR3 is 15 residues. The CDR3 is CASSVLAGGHNEQFF. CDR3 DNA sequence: TGTGCCAGTAGTGTACTAGCGGGGGGGCATAATGAGCAGTTCTTC.

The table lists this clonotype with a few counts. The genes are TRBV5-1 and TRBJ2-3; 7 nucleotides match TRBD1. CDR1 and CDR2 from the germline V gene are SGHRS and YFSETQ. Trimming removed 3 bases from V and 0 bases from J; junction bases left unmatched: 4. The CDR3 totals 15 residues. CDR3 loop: CASSSDRPSTDTQYF. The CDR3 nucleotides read TGCGCCAGCAGCTCGGACAGGCCTAGCACAGATACGCAGTATTTT.

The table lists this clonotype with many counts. CDR3 DNA: TGCGCCAGCAGCCAAGAAGCAATGAACACTGAAGCTTTCTTT. It translates to CASSQEAMNTEAFF. V is TRBV4-1 and J is TRBJ1-1; D call uncertain. The CDR3 length is 14 residues. Germline V gene lookup returns CDR1 MGHRA and CDR2 YSYEKL. Trimming took 0 bases from V and 0 from J, leaving 5 bases between them.

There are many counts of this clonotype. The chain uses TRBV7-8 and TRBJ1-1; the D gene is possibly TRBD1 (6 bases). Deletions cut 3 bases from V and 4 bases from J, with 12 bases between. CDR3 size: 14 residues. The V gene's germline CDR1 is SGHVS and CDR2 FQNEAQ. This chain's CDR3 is CASSLGRGGTEAFF. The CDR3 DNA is TGTGCCAGCAGCTTGGGCAGGGGCGGCACTGAAGCTTTCTTT. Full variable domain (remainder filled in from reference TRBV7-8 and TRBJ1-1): GAGVSQSPRYKVAKRGQDVALRCDPISGHVSLFWYQQALGQGPEFLTYFQNEAQLDKSGLPSDRFFAERPEGSVSTLKIQRTQQEDSAVYLCASSLGRGGTEAFFGQGTRLTVV.

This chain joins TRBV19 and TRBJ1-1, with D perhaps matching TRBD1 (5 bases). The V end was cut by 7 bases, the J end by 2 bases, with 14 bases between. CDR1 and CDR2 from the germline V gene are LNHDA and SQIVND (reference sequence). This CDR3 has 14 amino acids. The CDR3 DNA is TGTGCCAGTACCCCGGGGGGGTTTAACACTGAAGCTTTCTTT. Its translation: CASTPGGFNTEAFF. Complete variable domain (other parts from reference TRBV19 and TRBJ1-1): DGGITQSPKYLFRKEGQNVTLSCEQNLNHDAMYWYRQDPGQGLRLIYYSQIVNDFQKGDIAEGYSVSREKKESFPLTVTSAQKNPTAFYLCASTPGGFNTEAFFGQGTRLTVV.

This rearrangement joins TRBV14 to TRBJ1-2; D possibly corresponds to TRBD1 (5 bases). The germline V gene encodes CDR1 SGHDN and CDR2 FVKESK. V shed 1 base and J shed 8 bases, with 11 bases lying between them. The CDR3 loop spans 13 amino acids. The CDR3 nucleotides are TGTGCCAGCAGCCAAGGGACACAATTCGGCTACACCTTC. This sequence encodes CASSQGTQFGYTF.

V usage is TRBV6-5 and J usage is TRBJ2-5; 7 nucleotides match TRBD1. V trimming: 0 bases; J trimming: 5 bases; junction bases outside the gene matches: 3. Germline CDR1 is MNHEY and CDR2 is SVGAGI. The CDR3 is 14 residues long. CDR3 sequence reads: CASSYSGTAETQYF. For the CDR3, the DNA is TGTGCCAGCAGTTACTCCGGGACAGCCGAGACCCAGTACTTC.

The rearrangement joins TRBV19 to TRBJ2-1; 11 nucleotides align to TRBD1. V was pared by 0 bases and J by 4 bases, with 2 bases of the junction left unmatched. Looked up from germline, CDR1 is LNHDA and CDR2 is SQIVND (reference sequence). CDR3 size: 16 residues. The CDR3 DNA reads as TGTGCCAGTAGTATAGATGGGACAGGGGGGTACAATGAGCAGTTCTTC. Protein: CASSIDGTGGYNEQFF.

The CDR3 region is CASTFGTVDQPQHF. CDR3 DNA: TGTGCCAGCACTTTCGGGACGGTTGATCAGCCCCAGCATTTT. The J gene is TRBJ1-5, the V gene TRBV6-6; TRBD1 might be the D (5 bases). V was shortened by 7 bases and J by 5 bases, with 15 bases between the two germline ends. Looked up from germline, CDR1 is MNHNY and CDR2 is SVGAGI (reference sequence). The CDR3 consists of 14 residues.

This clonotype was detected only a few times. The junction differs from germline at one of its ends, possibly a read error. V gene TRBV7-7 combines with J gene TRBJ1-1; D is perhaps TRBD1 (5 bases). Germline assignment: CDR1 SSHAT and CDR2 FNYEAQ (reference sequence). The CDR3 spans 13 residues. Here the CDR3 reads CASSFDRYTEAFF. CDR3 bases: TGTGCTAGCAGCTTCGACAGATACACTGAAGCTTTCTTT. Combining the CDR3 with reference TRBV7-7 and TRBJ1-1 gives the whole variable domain GAGVSQSPRYKVTKRGQDVTLRCDPISSHATLYWYQQALGQGPEFLTYFNYEAQPDKSGLPSDRFSAERPEGSISTLTIQRTEQRDSAMYRCASSFDRYTEAFFGQGTRLTVV.

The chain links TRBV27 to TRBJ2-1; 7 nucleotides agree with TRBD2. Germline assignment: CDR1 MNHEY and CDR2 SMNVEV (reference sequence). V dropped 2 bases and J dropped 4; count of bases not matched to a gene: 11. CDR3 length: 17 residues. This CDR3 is CASSLVGAGSYYNEQFF. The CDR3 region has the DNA TGTGCCAGCAGTTTAGTAGGAGCGGGGTCTTATTACAATGAGCAGTTCTTC.

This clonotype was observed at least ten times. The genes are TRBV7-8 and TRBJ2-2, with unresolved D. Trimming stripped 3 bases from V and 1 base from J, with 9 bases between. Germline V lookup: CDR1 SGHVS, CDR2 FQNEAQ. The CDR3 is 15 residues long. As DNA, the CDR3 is TGTGCCAGCAGCTTTCTGGTGGTGAACACCGGGGAGCTGTTTTTT. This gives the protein CASSFLVVNTGELFF.

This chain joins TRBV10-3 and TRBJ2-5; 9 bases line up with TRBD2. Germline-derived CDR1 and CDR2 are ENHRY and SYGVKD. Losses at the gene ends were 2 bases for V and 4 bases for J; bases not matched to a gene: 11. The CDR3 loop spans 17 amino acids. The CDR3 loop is CAISEPGLAPNSETQYF. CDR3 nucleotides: TGTGCCATCAGTGAGCCGGGACTAGCACCCAATTCAGAGACCCAGTACTTC.